This TCR beta chain appears in the sequencing data of a study of T cell changes during pregnancy in multiple sclerosis. The method was immunoSEQ multiplex PCR; TCRdb's version includes in-frame clones alone and lacks a portion of them. In the table there are about 75,000 clones, around 94% of which are singletons. V dropped 5 bases and J dropped 5; count of bases not matched to a gene: 5. This CDR3 region has 13 residues. CDR1 is SGHVS, CDR2 FQNEAQ, per germline. The sample holds one count of this clone. Sample: CD4+ T cells from peripheral blood mononuclear cells, taken after pregnancy. The chain carries TRBV7-8 and TRBJ2-7; 8 positions match TRBD1. The receptor was derived from a female donor with multiple sclerosis, enrolled in a pregnancy study. The CDR3 bases are TGTGCCAGCAGCCGGACAGGGAAGGACGAGCAGTACTTC. It is translated as CASSRTGKDEQYF.